The 4 T cell receptor beta chains presented below share a single source sample, sequenced in a study of shared clonotypes between healthy human individuals. Measured with immunoSEQ multiplex PCR; TCRdb has only the in-frame clones, and not every one. This sample yields about 2 million clones, of which 85% to 95% are seen a single time; 0.13% belongs to the top ten. Sequenced sample: naive CD4+ T cells sorted from blood. As to subset: CD45RA+ positively selected. These receptor sequences come from a young man in good health.

The CDR3 reads CARSWIPAGTGTGELFF. In DNA, the CDR3 is TGTGCCAGAAGCTGGATCCCGGCGGGCACCGGGACCGGGGAGCTGTTTTTT. The chain couples TRBV5-3 to TRBJ2-2; D is perhaps TRBD2 (5 bases). TRBV5-3 is treated as an ORF (open reading frame) with a function not yet certain. The CDR3 extends over 17 amino acids. With 3 bases removed from V and 5 bases from J, the gap between germline ends came to 20 bases.

The chain is built from TRBV5-1 and TRBJ2-7; TRBD1 is a possible D gene (6 bases). This CDR3 spans 15 amino acids. Germline assignment: CDR1 SGHRS and CDR2 YFSETQ. Trimming cost V 4 bases and J 3 bases, with 17 bases left between them. Here the CDR3 DNA reads TGCGCCAGCAGCCCTTATCCGGGACAAATCTACGAGCAGTACTTC. Amino acid sequence: CASSPYPGQIYEQYF.

The chain carries TRBV6-1 and TRBJ2-2; a weak D match, TRBD1 (6 bases). Trimming shortened V by 6 bases and J by 6 bases, and 14 bases separated the two germline ends. This CDR3 contains 14 residues. The germline V gene has CDR1 MNHNS and CDR2 SASEGT. The CDR3 here is CASRGQSSAGELFF. The CDR3 region has the DNA TGTGCCAGCAGAGGACAGTCGTCGGCCGGGGAGCTGTTTTTT.

CDR3 DNA sequence: TGCGCCAGCAGCTTGGAGGGCAGGGGCGGCTATGGCTACACCTTC. Translated: CASSLEGRGGYGYTF. The rearrangement joins TRBV5-1 to TRBJ1-2, with D possibly TRBD1 on 6 matching bases. The CDR3 has 15 amino acids. Trimming stripped 0 bases from V and 4 bases from J, with 13 bases between. Germline lookup yields CDR1 SGHRS and CDR2 YFSETQ.